One and the same sample provided the 18 T cell receptor beta chains below, sequenced in a study of blood T cell repertoires in COVID-19. This table comes from immunoSEQ multiplex PCR, and its TCRdb copy is limited to in-frame clones, with some not included. The table lists around 470,000 clones, roughly 91% of them singletons. Sequenced: PBMCs or T cells enriched from blood (not recorded which). These receptors all stem from a man aged 18 to 30 who had recovered from COVID-19.

The gene calls are TRBV2 and TRBJ2-3, with TRBD2 identical over 11 bases. The germline V gene has CDR1 SNHLY and CDR2 FYNNEI. The length of the CDR3 is 14 residues. J gave up 2 bases and V 8 bases, and 3 bases lay outside the gene matches. The CDR3 region is CASGGLAVTDTQYF. The CDR3 bases are TGTGCCAGCGGGGGACTAGCGGTCACAGATACGCAGTATTTT.

This rearrangement joins TRBV27 to TRBJ2-7, with 8 bases matching TRBD1. J was trimmed by 2 bases and V by 4 bases; bases with no gene match: 4. The V gene's germline CDR1 is MNHEY and CDR2 SMNVEV (reference sequence). The CDR3 runs 14 residues. This CDR3 is CASSYGTGAYEQYF. The CDR3 DNA reads TGTGCCAGCAGTTACGGGACAGGTGCCTACGAGCAGTACTTC.

This chain joins TRBV12-5 and TRBJ2-7; 7 bases are a match to TRBD1. Trimming removed 1 base from V and 0 bases from J; junction bases left unmatched: 6. The CDR3 has 16 residues. The V gene's germline CDR1 is LGHNT and CDR2 FRNRAP. The CDR3 region has the DNA TGTGCTAGTGGTTTGGCCGGGACAGTGAGCTCCTACGAGCAGTACTTC. This gives the protein CASGLAGTVSSYEQYF.

This chain links TRBV11-3 with TRBJ2-5; D possibly corresponds to TRBD2 (6 bases). Trimming stripped 5 bases from V and 1 base from J, with 14 bases between. Germline CDR1 SGHNT, CDR2 YENEEA. CDR3 size: 15 residues. The chain's CDR3 is CASSPTGVLQETQYF. The DNA for the CDR3 is TGTGCCAGCAGCCCGACGGGGGTACTCCAAGAGACCCAGTACTTC.

The chain links TRBV4-1 to TRBJ1-2, with TRBD1 identical over 7 bases. This CDR3 contains 16 residues. After removal of 1 base from V and 3 bases from J, the junction contained 8 bases not matched to a gene. Germline lookup yields CDR1 MGHRA and CDR2 YSYEKL. This CDR3 is CASSQGGRGFDYGYTF. The CDR3 region has the DNA TGCGCCAGCAGCCAAGGGGGCAGGGGGTTCGACTATGGCTACACCTTC.

This clone was counted once. The rearrangement uses TRBV25-1 and TRBJ2-1; 9 nucleotides align to TRBD2. In germline, CDR1 is MGHDK, CDR2 SYGVNS. Trimming cost V 10 bases and J 6 bases; bases outside gene matches: 7. This CDR3 has 13 amino acids. The chain's CDR3 is CAIAGVLSNEQFF. CDR3 nucleotides: TGTGCCATAGCGGGAGTATTGAGCAATGAGCAGTTCTTC.

The genes are TRBV2 and TRBJ1-6; D possibly corresponds to TRBD1 (6 bases). Trimming removed 7 bases from V and 6 bases from J, with 10 bases in between. In germline, CDR1 is SNHLY, CDR2 FYNNEI. The CDR3 has 13 residues. Written as DNA, the CDR3 is TGTGCCAGCACAGGGGAAGGTAATTCACCCCTCCACTTT. Protein product: CASTGEGNSPLHF.

The chain joins TRBV5-5 to TRBJ1-2, with 7 bases lining up with TRBD1. V lost 5 bases to trimming and J lost 4 bases; unmatched junction nucleotides: 8. Looked up from germline, CDR1 is SGHKS and CDR2 is YYEKEE (reference sequence). This CDR3 contains 14 residues. DNA of the CDR3: TGTGCCAGCAGTTATACCGGGACAGCCTATGGCTACACCTTC. Translated: CASSYTGTAYGYTF.

Written as DNA, the CDR3 is TGTGCCAGCAGTTCGTGGGAGTATTCCTACAATGAGCAGTTCTTC. Encoded protein: CASSSWEYSYNEQFF. The V call is TRBV27, the J call TRBJ2-1; tentative D call: TRBD2 (5 bases). The CDR3 spans 15 residues. CDR1 is MNHEY, CDR2 SMNVEV, per germline (reference sequence). With 4 bases removed from V and 1 base from J, the gap between germline ends came to 11 bases.

CDR3 nucleotides: TGTGCCACCAGTGATTTGCCGGGACAGGTTAATGAAAAACTGTTTTTT. It specifies CATSDLPGQVNEKLFF. The chain has TRBV24-1 and TRBJ1-4, with 8 bases lining up with TRBD1. The CDR3 consists of 16 residues. Trimming took 0 bases from V and 4 from J; bases not matched to a gene: 3. Germline CDR1 is KGHDR and CDR2 is SFDVKD.

This chain joins TRBV4-1 and TRBJ2-3; 12 bases map to TRBD2. Germline assignment: CDR1 MGHRA and CDR2 YSYEKL. This CDR3 is built from 15 residues. V lost 5 bases, J lost 3 bases, and 3 bases stayed unmatched. The CDR3 reads CASSIGLAGTDTQYF. Written as DNA, the CDR3 is TGCGCCAGCAGCATTGGACTAGCGGGGACAGATACGCAGTATTTT.

The rearrangement links TRBV10-3 to TRBJ2-1, with 9 nucleotides matching TRBD1. Trimming cost V 0 bases and J 7 bases; bases outside gene matches: 10. Per the germline V gene, CDR1 is ENHRY and CDR2 is SYGVKD. CDR3 length: 17 amino acids. The CDR3 loop reads CAISESTGQGRLNEQFF. CDR3 DNA sequence: TGTGCCATCAGTGAGTCGACCGGACAGGGGAGGTTAAATGAGCAGTTCTTC.

The rearrangement links TRBV7-8 to TRBJ1-1, with a possible D match to TRBD1 (5 bases). Germline CDR1 SGHVS, CDR2 FQNEAQ. The CDR3 extends over 15 amino acids. The V and J ends lost 6 bases and 0 bases respectively, with 14 bases between them. Here the CDR3 DNA reads TGTGCCAGCAGGAGACAGATTTTCATGAACACTGAAGCTTTCTTT. As protein: CASRRQIFMNTEAFF. The full variable domain, in which reference TRBV7-8 and TRBJ1-1 provide the parts outside the CDR3, is GAGVSQSPRYKVAKRGQDVALRCDPISGHVSLFWYQQALGQGPEFLTYFQNEAQLDKSGLPSDRFFAERPEGSVSTLKIQRTQQEDSAVYLCASRRQIFMNTEAFFGQGTRLTVV.

The chain is built from TRBV5-1 and TRBJ1-3, with TRBD1 as a possible D gene (5 bases). Trimming stripped 2 bases from V and 4 bases from J, with 7 bases between. From germline, CDR1 is SGHRS and CDR2 YFSETQ. The CDR3 covers 13 residues. The CDR3 DNA is TGCGCCAGCAGCTTCGACAGCGGAAACACCATATATTTT. Amino acids: CASSFDSGNTIYF.

V is TRBV27 and J is TRBJ2-7, with 8 nucleotides matching TRBD2. Germline V gene sequence: CDR1 MNHEY, CDR2 SMNVEV (reference sequence). The V and J ends lost 5 bases and 6 bases, in that order; junction bases with no gene match: 12. This CDR3 has 15 amino acids. CDR3 in amino acids: CASSPPGAGGGEQYF. The CDR3 DNA sequence: TGTGCCAGCAGTCCCCCTGGGGCGGGAGGAGGCGAGCAGTACTTC.

The rearrangement links TRBV9 to TRBJ1-2; possible D gene TRBD1, 6 bases. This CDR3 is 14 amino acids long. CDR1 and CDR2 (germline): SGDLS, YYNGEE. The V end lost 0 bases, the J end lost 8 bases, and 14 bases lay between the germline ends. The CDR3 sequence: CASSVDGGAEGYTF. CDR3 bases: TGTGCCAGCAGCGTAGATGGGGGGGCTGAGGGCTACACCTTC.

The rearrangement joins TRBV20-1 to TRBJ2-3; D not certain. Germline V gene data show CDR1 as DFQATT and CDR2 as SNEGSKA (reference sequence). The CDR3 contains 13 residues. Trimming removed 3 bases from V and 4 bases from J, with 11 bases in between. The CDR3 nucleotides are TGCAGTGCTAGTAGCTTCTTGTCAGATACGCAGTATTTT. It yields the protein CSASSFLSDTQYF.

The chain links TRBV29-1 to TRBJ2-1; the match to TRBD2 covers 9 bases. In germline, CDR1 is SQVTM, CDR2 ANQGSEA. The CDR3 is 14 residues long. With V trimmed by 4 bases and J by 5 bases, 6 bases remained unmatched. CDR3 residues: CSVVGGGANNEQFF. CDR3 coding DNA: TGCAGCGTTGTAGGCGGGGGGGCCAACAATGAGCAGTTCTTC.